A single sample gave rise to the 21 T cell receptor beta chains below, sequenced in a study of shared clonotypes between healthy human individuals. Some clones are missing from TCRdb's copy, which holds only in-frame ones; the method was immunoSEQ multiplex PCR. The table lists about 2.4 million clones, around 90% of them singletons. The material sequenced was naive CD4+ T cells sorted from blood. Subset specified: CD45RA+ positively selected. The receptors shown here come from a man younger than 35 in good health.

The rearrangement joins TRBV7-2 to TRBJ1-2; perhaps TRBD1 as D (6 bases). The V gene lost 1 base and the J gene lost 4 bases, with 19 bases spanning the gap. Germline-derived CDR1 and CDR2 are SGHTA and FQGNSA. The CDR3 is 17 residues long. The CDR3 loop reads CASSLVALGGRGYGYTF. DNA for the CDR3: TGTGCCAGCAGCTTAGTGGCTTTGGGGGGCAGGGGCTATGGCTACACCTTC.

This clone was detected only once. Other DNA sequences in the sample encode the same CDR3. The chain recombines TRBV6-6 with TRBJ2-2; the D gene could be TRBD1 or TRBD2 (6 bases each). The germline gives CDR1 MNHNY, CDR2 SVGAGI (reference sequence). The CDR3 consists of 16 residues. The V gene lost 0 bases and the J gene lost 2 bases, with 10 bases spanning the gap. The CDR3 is CASSYSAGGNTGELFF. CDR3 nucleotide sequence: TGTGCCAGCAGTTACTCTGCCGGGGGCAACACCGGGGAGCTGTTTTTT.

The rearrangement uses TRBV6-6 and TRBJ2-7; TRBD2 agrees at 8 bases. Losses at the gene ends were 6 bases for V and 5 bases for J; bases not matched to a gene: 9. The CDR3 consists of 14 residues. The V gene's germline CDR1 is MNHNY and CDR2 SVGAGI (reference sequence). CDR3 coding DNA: TGTGCCAGCAGCATAGGACTAGCTTACGACGAGCAGTACTTC. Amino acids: CASSIGLAYDEQYF.

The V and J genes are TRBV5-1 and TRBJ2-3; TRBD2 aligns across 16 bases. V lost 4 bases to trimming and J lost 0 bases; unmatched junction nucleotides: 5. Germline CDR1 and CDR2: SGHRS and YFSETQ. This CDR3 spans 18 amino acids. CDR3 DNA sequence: TGCGCCAGCAGCCCGGGACTAGCGGGGGGGAGGAGCACAGATACGCAGTATTTT. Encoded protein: CASSPGLAGGRSTDTQYF. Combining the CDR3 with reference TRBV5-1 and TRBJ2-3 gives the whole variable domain KAGVTQTPRYLIKTRGQQVTLSCSPISGHRSVSWYQQTPGQGLQFLFEYFSETQRNKGNFPGRFSGRQFSNSRSEMNVSTLELGDSALYLCASSPGLAGGRSTDTQYFGPGTRLTVL.

The CDR3 sequence: CASIGSEKLFF. The CDR3 DNA follows: TGTGCCAGCATTGGCAGTGAAAAACTGTTTTTT. V is TRBV2 and J is TRBJ1-4; D not certain. Germline values: CDR1 SNHLY, CDR2 FYNNEI. The CDR3 totals 11 residues. V shed 7 bases and J shed 7 bases, with 7 bases lying between them.

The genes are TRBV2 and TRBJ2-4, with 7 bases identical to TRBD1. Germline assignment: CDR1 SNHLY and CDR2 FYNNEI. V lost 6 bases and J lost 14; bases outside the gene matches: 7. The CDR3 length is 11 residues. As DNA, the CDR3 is TGTGCCAGCAGAACCCTGGGACAGAAGTACTTC. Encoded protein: CASRTLGQKYF.

CDR3 region: CASSLDRGSGQPQHF. CDR3 bases: TGCGCCAGCAGCTTGGACAGGGGAAGCGGTCAGCCCCAGCATTTT. V gene TRBV5-1 combines with J gene TRBJ1-5; TRBD1 matches 7 bases. The CDR3 runs 15 residues. The V gene's germline CDR1 is SGHRS and CDR2 YFSETQ. The V segment lost 0 bases and the J segment 6 bases; nucleotides outside the gene matches: 6.

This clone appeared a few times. The CDR3 here is CASSLSAGYTEAFF. CDR3 in DNA: TGTGCCAGCAGTTTATCGGCAGGGTACACTGAAGCTTTCTTT. This rearrangement joins TRBV28 to TRBJ1-1; a weak D match, TRBD1 (5 bases). Germline CDR1 reads MDHEN; CDR2 reads SYDVKM. The V gene lost 1 base and the J gene lost 3 bases, with 9 bases spanning the gap. The CDR3 sequence is 14 residues long. Complete variable domain (other parts from reference TRBV28 and TRBJ1-1): DVKVTQSSRYLVKRTGEKVFLECVQDMDHENMFWYRQDPGLGLRLIYFSYDVKMKEKGDIPEGYSVSREKKERFSLILESASTNQTSMYLCASSLSAGYTEAFFGQGTRLTVV.

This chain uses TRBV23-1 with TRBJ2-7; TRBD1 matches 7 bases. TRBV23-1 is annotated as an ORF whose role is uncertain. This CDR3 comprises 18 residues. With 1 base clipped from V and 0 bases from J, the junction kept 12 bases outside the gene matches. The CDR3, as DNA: TGCGCCAGCAGTCAATTTGCCGTCGACAGGGTAAACTCCTACGAGCAGTACTTC. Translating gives CASSQFAVDRVNSYEQYF.

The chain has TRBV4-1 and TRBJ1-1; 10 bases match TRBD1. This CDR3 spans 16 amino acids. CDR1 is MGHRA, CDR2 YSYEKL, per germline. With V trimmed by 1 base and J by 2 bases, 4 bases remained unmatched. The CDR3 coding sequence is TGCGCCAGCAGCCAAGTGGGACAGGGGATTAACACTGAAGCTTTCTTT. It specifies CASSQVGQGINTEAFF.

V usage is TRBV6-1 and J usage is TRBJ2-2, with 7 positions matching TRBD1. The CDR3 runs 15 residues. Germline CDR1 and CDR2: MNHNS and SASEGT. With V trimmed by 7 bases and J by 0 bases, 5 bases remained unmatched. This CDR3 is CASTTGAANTGELFF. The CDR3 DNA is TGTGCCAGCACCACAGGGGCTGCGAACACCGGGGAGCTGTTTTTT.

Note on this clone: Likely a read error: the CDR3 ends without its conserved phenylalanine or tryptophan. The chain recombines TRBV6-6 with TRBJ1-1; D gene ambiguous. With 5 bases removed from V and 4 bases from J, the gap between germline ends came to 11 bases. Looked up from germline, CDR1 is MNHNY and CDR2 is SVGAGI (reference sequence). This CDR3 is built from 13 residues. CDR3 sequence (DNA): TGTGCCAGCAGTGACACCTCGTTCACTGAAGCTTTCCTT. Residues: CASSDTSFTEAFL.

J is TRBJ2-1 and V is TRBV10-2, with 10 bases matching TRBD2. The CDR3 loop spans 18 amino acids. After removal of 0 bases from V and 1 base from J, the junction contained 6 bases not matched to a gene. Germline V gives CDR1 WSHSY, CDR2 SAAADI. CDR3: CASSESRLAGGSYNEQFF. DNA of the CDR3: TGCGCCAGCAGTGAGTCGCGACTAGCGGGCGGATCCTACAATGAGCAGTTCTTC.

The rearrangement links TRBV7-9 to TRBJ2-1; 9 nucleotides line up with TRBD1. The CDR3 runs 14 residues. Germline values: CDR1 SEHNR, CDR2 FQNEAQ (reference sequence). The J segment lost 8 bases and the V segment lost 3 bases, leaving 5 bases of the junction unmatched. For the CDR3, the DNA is TGTGCCAGCAGCTTCAGGGACAGGGCGGATGAGCAGTTCTTC. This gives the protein CASSFRDRADEQFF.

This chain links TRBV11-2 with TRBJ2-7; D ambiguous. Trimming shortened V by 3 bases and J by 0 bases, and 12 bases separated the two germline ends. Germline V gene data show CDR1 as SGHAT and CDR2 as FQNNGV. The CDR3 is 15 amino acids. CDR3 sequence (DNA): TGTGCCAGCAGCTTGGACGGTCTTCTCTCCTACGAGCAGTACTTC. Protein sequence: CASSLDGLLSYEQYF.

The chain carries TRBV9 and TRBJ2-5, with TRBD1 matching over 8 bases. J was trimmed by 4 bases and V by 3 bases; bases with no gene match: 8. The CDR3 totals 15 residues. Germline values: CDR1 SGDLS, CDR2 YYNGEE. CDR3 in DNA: TGTGCCAGCAGCGGAAAGGACAGGGCGGCAGAGACCCAGTACTTC. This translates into CASSGKDRAAETQYF.

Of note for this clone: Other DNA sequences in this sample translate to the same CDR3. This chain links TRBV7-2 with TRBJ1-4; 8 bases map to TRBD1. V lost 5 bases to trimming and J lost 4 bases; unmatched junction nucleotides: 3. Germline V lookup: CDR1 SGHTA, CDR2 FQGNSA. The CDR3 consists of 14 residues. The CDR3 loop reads CASSPTGVNEKLFF. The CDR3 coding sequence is TGTGCCAGCAGCCCGACAGGGGTTAATGAAAAACTGTTTTTT.

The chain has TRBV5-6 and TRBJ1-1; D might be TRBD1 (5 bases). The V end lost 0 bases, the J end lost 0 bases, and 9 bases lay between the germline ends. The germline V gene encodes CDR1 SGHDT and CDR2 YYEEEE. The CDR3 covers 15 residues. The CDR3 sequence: CASSLDRNMNTEAFF. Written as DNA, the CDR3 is TGTGCCAGCAGCTTGGACAGGAACATGAACACTGAAGCTTTCTTT.

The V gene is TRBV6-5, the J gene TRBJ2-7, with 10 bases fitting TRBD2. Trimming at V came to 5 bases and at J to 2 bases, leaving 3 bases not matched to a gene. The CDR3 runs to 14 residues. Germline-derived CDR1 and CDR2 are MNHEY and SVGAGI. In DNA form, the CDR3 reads TGTGCCAGCAGTATGCTAGCGGGGGCCTACGAGCAGTACTTC. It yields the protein CASSMLAGAYEQYF.

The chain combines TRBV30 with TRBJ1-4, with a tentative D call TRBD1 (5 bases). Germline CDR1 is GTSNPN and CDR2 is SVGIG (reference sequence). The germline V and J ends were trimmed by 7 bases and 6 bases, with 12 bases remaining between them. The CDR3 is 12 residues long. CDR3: CAYRDVHEKLFF. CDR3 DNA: TGTGCCTACCGGGACGTCCATGAAAAACTGTTTTTT.

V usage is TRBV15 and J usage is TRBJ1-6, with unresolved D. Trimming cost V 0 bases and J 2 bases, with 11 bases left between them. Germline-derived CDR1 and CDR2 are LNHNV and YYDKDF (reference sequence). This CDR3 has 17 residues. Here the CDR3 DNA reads TGTGCCACCAGCAGAGATGCCGAGGGAACCTATAATTCACCCCTCCACTTT. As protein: CATSRDAEGTYNSPLHF.